This TCR beta chain was profiled in a study of blood T cell repertoires in COVID-19 (dated by TCRdb to the early 2020s). In the study overall: Collaborator samples came from the United States, Italy and Spain and covered acute and convalescent phases of COVID-19. The prospective study material was composed of cDNA or gDNA derived from T cells, B-cell-depleted T cells, or PBMCs. Deeply sampled blood TCRbeta repertoires from subjects exposed to, actively infected with, or recovered from COVID-19 were included in the dataset. The repertoires were released in a freely available public database meant as a resource for research on the immune response to SARS-CoV-2. The samples were drawn from the first 160 participants of the ongoing ImmuneRACE study and from more than 1,000 subjects provided by 6 global collaborators. The sample metadata nearly always contained a de-identified subject ID, COVID-19 status, age in years and sex. Where available, HLA class I and class II types were obtained from metadata supplied by the sample provider rather than from assay-based typing. Results the study describes overall, beyond this receptor: The quantity of clinical and demographic metadata differed by source and by participant and was supplied without curation.

The collaborating institutions used their own protocols to collect whole blood in K2EDTA tubes. Collaborator samples were shipped for TCRbeta analysis as frozen whole blood, isolated PBMCs, or DNA extracted from either sample type. Regarding this clone: No antigen is known for it. Base qualities are missing; no much larger clone stands one base away.

TCRbeta CDR3 regions were amplified from genomic DNA by means of the immunoSEQ Assay, a bias-controlled multiplex PCR. The source study handled its data this way. The number of nucleated cells in each sample was estimated by amplification of reference gene primers within the assay. To quantify the absolute abundance of each unique TCRbeta CDR3 rearrangement, sequence reads were collapsed and filtered. Productive Simpson clonality was computed per sample as the square root of Simpson's diversity index over productive rearrangements. TCRdb retrieved this table from immuneACCESS and kept in-frame rearrangements only. Not all clones are present; in checked studies, unresolved V genes account for under half, and no reason is known for the remainder. The V and J calls and clone size come from that table; D and trimming were worked out from the DNA. Within this sample are about 120,000 clones, with roughly four fifths of them counted one time only. More than 3% of the sample is taken by the ten largest.

Ends trimmed: V by 6 bases, J by 3 bases; bases unmatched to a gene: 3. The germline V gene yields SNHLY for CDR1 and FYNNEI for CDR2. The CDR3, cysteine through phenylalanine, is 13 amino acids long. Only the CDR3 part of the read is kept: 39 bases, read in frame from the first base. This TCR was sampled from a woman aged 45-59 years with acute or convalescent COVID-19. The sequence links TRBV2 to TRBJ1-2; 8 central nucleotides agree with TRBD1. The sequenced sample consisted of peripheral blood. The CDR3 protein is CASSTGQDYGYTF. The nucleotide sequence is TGTGCCAGCAGCACGGGACAGGACTATGGCTACACCTTC.